The 19 T cell receptor beta chains reported below all come from one sample, sequenced in a study of cytomegalovirus exposure and HLA in healthy donors. The PCR ran on 60 Vbeta and 13 Jbeta primers. TCRdb's table, derived via immunoSEQ multiplex PCR, lists solely in-frame clones and lacks some. The sample contains around 94,000 clones, around 77% of which appear only once. The specimen sequenced was PBMCs. These receptors were collected from a male donor in good health and CMV-seropositive.

The rearrangement uses TRBV28 and TRBJ2-1, with 14 bases matching TRBD2. The V gene end was trimmed by 4 bases and the J gene end by 10 bases; junction bases not matched to a gene: 9. The CDR3 extends over 16 amino acids. Germline CDR1 and CDR2: MDHEN and SYDVKM. CDR3 amino acids: CASSSSGTSGSFEQFF. The CDR3 coding sequence is TGTGCCAGCAGTTCGTCCGGGACTAGCGGGAGCTTCGAGCAGTTCTTC.

V usage is TRBV10-1 and J usage is TRBJ2-7; 9 bases are shared with TRBD2. Germline CDR1 and CDR2: WNHNN and SYGVQD (reference sequence). The V and J ends lost 6 bases and 3 bases, in that order; junction bases with no gene match: 12. This CDR3 contains 16 residues. CDR3 in DNA: TGCGCCAGCAGCCGTGGTCTAGCGGGAAGCGACTACGAGCAGTACTTC. Its translation is CASSRGLAGSDYEQYF.

CDR3 amino acids: CATASPGQGDTGELFF. The CDR3 DNA follows: TGTGCCACCGCGTCCCCGGGACAGGGGGACACCGGGGAGCTGTTTTTT. The V gene is TRBV19, the J gene TRBJ2-2; TRBD1 aligns across 11 bases. The CDR3 covers 16 residues. Germline V gene lookup returns CDR1 LNHDA and CDR2 SQIVND (reference sequence). Trimming at V came to 10 bases and at J to 3 bases, leaving 10 bases not matched to a gene.

The chain couples TRBV7-9 to TRBJ2-7, with unresolved D. CDR1 is SEHNR and CDR2 is FQNEAQ in the germline V gene (reference sequence). CDR3 length: 16 amino acids. V lost 1 base and J 6 bases, leaving 19 bases between the germline ends. The CDR3 DNA reads as TGTGCCAGCAGCTTAGATACTATGGGTTTCGGCGCCGAGCAGTACTTC. Translated: CASSLDTMGFGAEQYF.

The CDR3 nucleotides are TGTGCCAGCAGTCCCCTCGGGGAGGTGACAGATACGCAGTATTTT. It yields the protein CASSPLGEVTDTQYF. The rearrangement uses TRBV27 and TRBJ2-3; the D gene is possibly TRBD2 (6 bases). The CDR3 covers 15 residues. V lost 5 bases, J lost 3 bases, and 15 bases lay in between. Germline assignment: CDR1 MNHEY and CDR2 SMNVEV (reference sequence).

Note on this clone: The sample has other DNA sequences that encode this CDR3 too. The gene calls are TRBV11-2 and TRBJ2-3; D is ambiguous. The CDR3 is made up of 12 amino acids. The V end lost 5 bases, the J end lost 1 base, and 4 bases lay between the germline ends. Germline values: CDR1 SGHAT, CDR2 FQNNGV. CDR3: CASSPGTDTQYF. The CDR3 DNA sequence: TGTGCCAGCAGCCCAGGCACAGATACGCAGTATTTT. The complete variable domain, with remaining parts taken from reference TRBV11-2 and TRBJ2-3, reads EAGVAQSPRYKIIEKRQSVAFWCNPISGHATLYWYQQILGQGPKLLIQFQNNGVVDDSQLPKDRFSAERLKGVDSTLKIQPAKLEDSAVYLCASSPGTDTQYFGPGTRLTVL.

This chain connects TRBV7-9 to TRBJ2-3, with 10 bases that match TRBD2. The germline V gene encodes CDR1 SEHNR and CDR2 FQNEAQ (reference sequence). This CDR3 is built from 15 residues. Unmatched junction bases numbered 4, after V lost 7 bases and J lost 0 bases. The CDR3 region has the DNA TGTGCCAGCACGCCGGGACTAGCGAGCACAGATACGCAGTATTTT. This codes for CASTPGLASTDTQYF.

The chain joins TRBV5-5 to TRBJ2-3, with 7 nucleotides matching TRBD1. The CDR3 runs 15 residues. CDR1 and CDR2 from the germline V gene are SGHKS and YYEKEE (reference sequence). Trimming cost V 2 bases and J 1 base; bases outside gene matches: 4. The chain's CDR3 is CASSLSGTGTDTQYF. In DNA form, the CDR3 reads TGTGCCAGCAGCTTATCCGGGACAGGCACAGATACGCAGTATTTT.

The chain carries TRBV5-1 and TRBJ2-7, with D possibly TRBD1 on 6 matching bases. Germline V lookup: CDR1 SGHRS, CDR2 YFSETQ. Deletions cut 3 bases from V and 2 bases from J, with 15 bases between. This CDR3 spans 15 amino acids. The CDR3 region is CASSYLDSGTYEQYF. In DNA form, the CDR3 reads TGCGCCAGCAGCTATCTGGACAGTGGGACCTACGAGCAGTACTTC. Filled out from reference TRBV5-1 and TRBJ2-7, the complete variable domain reads KAGVTQTPRYLIKTRGQQVTLSCSPISGHRSVSWYQQTPGQGLQFLFEYFSETQRNKGNFPGRFSGRQFSNSRSEMNVSTLELGDSALYLCASSYLDSGTYEQYFGPGTRLTVT.

This chain joins TRBV10-3 and TRBJ1-1, with D possibly TRBD1 on 5 matching bases. Trimming took 4 bases from V and 4 from J, leaving 16 bases between them. The CDR3 sequence is 15 residues long. Germline V gene lookup returns CDR1 ENHRY and CDR2 SYGVKD. This chain's CDR3 is CAISGTGDVGTEAFF. As DNA, the CDR3 is TGTGCCATCAGTGGGACGGGGGACGTGGGCACTGAAGCTTTCTTT.

The rearrangement uses TRBV5-1 and TRBJ1-3, with 9 bases aligning to TRBD1. CDR1 is SGHRS, CDR2 YFSETQ, per germline. V lost 4 bases to trimming and J lost 4 bases; unmatched junction nucleotides: 12. The CDR3 contains 17 residues. In DNA form, the CDR3 reads TGCGCCAGCAGCCTAGCCGGGACAGGGAGTAGCGGAAACACCATATATTTT. Translation gives CASSLAGTGSSGNTIYF. The full variable domain, its missing parts supplied by reference TRBV5-1 and TRBJ1-3, is KAGVTQTPRYLIKTRGQQVTLSCSPISGHRSVSWYQQTPGQGLQFLFEYFSETQRNKGNFPGRFSGRQFSNSRSEMNVSTLELGDSALYLCASSLAGTGSSGNTIYFGEGSWLTVV.

This clone appeared a few times. The chain has TRBV11-2 and TRBJ2-5; the match to TRBD2 covers 8 bases. Germline CDR1 and CDR2: SGHAT and FQNNGV. The CDR3 sequence is 15 residues long. The V gene end was trimmed by 1 base and the J gene end by 5 bases; junction bases not matched to a gene: 6. In nucleotides, the CDR3 is TGTGCCAGCAGCTTAGTCGGGGGGGAGCGGGAGACCCAGTACTTC. Translating gives CASSLVGGERETQYF.

This chain joins TRBV10-3 and TRBJ1-1; D call uncertain. CDR1 is ENHRY, CDR2 SYGVKD, per germline. With 6 bases removed from V and 0 bases from J, the gap between germline ends came to 11 bases. CDR3 size: 14 residues. CDR3 coding DNA: TGTGCCATCAGCTCAGGTGCCATGAACACTGAAGCTTTCTTT. Its translation is CAISSGAMNTEAFF.

The chain carries TRBV19 and TRBJ1-2; possibly TRBD1 for D (6 bases). Trimming took off 5 bases at V and 2 bases at J, with 15 bases between the two ends. The CDR3 is 15 residues long. Germline CDR1 reads LNHDA; CDR2 reads SQIVND (reference sequence). The CDR3 spells CASSLRSQGNYGYTF. The CDR3 DNA reads as TGTGCCAGTAGTCTACGGTCTCAGGGGAACTATGGCTACACCTTC.

This clone has only one observation. At one end, the junction sequence differs from germline, possibly due to a read error. This chain uses TRBV28 with TRBJ2-1; tentative D call: TRBD2 (5 bases). The CDR3 spans 16 residues. Germline CDR1 is MDHEN and CDR2 is SYDVKM. CDR3 sequence: CASRLSDSFRANEQFF. CDR3 DNA: TGTGCCAGCCGTTTATCGGACTCTTTCCGCGCCAATGAGCAGTTCTTC.

The chain carries TRBV11-1 and TRBJ2-5; tentatively, D is TRBD2 (6 bases). In germline, CDR1 is SGHAT, CDR2 FQDESV (reference sequence). The CDR3 extends over 15 amino acids. V gave up 4 bases and J gave up 5 bases, with 17 bases separating them. The CDR3 DNA follows: TGTGCCAGCAGCTCCCTTGGGGAGGCTGGGGAGACCCAGTACTTC. Amino acid sequence: CASSSLGEAGETQYF.

The chain employs TRBV5-4 and TRBJ2-2, with D possibly matching TRBD2 (5 bases). This CDR3 contains 15 residues. Germline V gene lookup returns CDR1 SGHNT and CDR2 YYREEE (reference sequence). The ends were cut back, 0 bases at V and 2 bases at J, with 8 bases in the middle. The CDR3, as DNA: TGTGCCAGCAGCTTGGAGCCTAGCAACACCGGGGAGCTGTTTTTT. Residues: CASSLEPSNTGELFF.

This sequence joins TRBV25-1 and TRBJ2-5; maybe TRBD1 (6 bases). In germline, CDR1 is MGHDK, CDR2 SYGVNS. CDR3 length: 14 amino acids. Trimming shortened V by 4 bases and J by 5 bases, and 14 bases separated the two germline ends. CDR3: CASSVLGAGETQYF. CDR3 DNA sequence: TGTGCCAGCAGTGTACTGGGGGCAGGGGAGACCCAGTACTTC.

The chain links TRBV13 to TRBJ2-7, with 10 bases aligning to TRBD2. Trimming took 5 bases from V and 6 from J; bases not matched to a gene: 13. Germline lookup yields CDR1 PRHDT and CDR2 FYEKMQ (reference sequence). This CDR3 is built from 16 residues. The CDR3 region is CASSPGTSERVFEQYF. For the CDR3, the DNA is TGTGCCAGCAGCCCTGGGACTAGCGAGAGGGTTTTCGAGCAGTACTTC.